Sequencing of this T cell receptor (beta chain) was carried out in a study of cytomegalovirus exposure and HLA in healthy donors. The study's findings and limits: Reports showed the classifier diagnosing cytomegalovirus status with high specificity and sensitivity.

Trimming took 1 base from V and 7 from J, leaving 8 bases between them. The CDR3 totals 13 residues. The germline V gene has CDR1 SGHVS and CDR2 FNYEAQ. Sequenced by immunoSEQ multiplex PCR; TCRdb stores in-frame clones only, minus some. The repertoire holds about 200,000 clones, with 86% as singletons. This clone came up once. Antigen unknown. The sequenced sample consisted of PBMCs. The sequence derives from a woman aged 18 to 35 in good health and CMV-seronegative. The chain uses TRBV7-6 and TRBJ2-1; D gene unclear. The CDR3 spells CASSLGNSNEQFF. The CDR3 bases are TGTGCCAGCAGCTTAGGTAACTCGAATGAGCAGTTCTTC. Full variable domain (missing parts from reference TRBV7-6 and TRBJ2-1): GAGVSQSPRYKVTKRGQDVALRCDPISGHVSLYWYRQALGQGPEFLTYFNYEAQQDKSGLPNDRFSAERPEGSISTLTIQRTEQRDSAMYRCASSLGNSNEQFFGPGTRLTVL.